This T cell receptor beta chain was recorded in a study of cytomegalovirus exposure and HLA in healthy donors. Trimming stripped 2 bases from V and 1 base from J, with 9 bases between. This CDR3 spans 15 amino acids. Germline assignment: CDR1 MNHNS and CDR2 SASEGT. Clones were read by immunoSEQ multiplex PCR, and TCRdb kept only the in-frame ones, dropping some. The sample shows 100,000 to 150,000 clones, 90% to 95% of them seen only once. This receptor was taken from a young woman in good health and CMV-seronegative. Specimen: PBMCs. This sequence joins TRBV6-1 and TRBJ1-5; weak D call: TRBD1 (5 bases). CDR3 bases: TGTGCCAGCAGTGAATTAAGACAGAGCAATCAGCCCCAGCATTTT. Residues: CASSELRQSNQPQHF.